These T cell receptor beta chains were read from a single sample in a study of T cell repertoires in cytomegalovirus infection. TCRdb redid the calling of the reads with MiXCR, one entry per CDR3 protein. The sample yields around 450,000 distinct CDR3 sequences, about 33% seen once. The sample taken for sequencing was PBMCs. These receptors all stem from a human donor in good health (CMV status not recorded). Some clones in this sample may be carry-over from other donors' samples. Both conserved end residues are part of each CDR3. D genes are given only for firm matches. Size tells how often a clone was seen (once, few, many) or the class of an expanded clone, and some rows leave it out.

v_gene	j_gene	abundance	d_gene	CDR3nt	CDR3aa
TRBV11-3	TRBJ2-3	few	TRBD2	TGTGCCAGCAGCTCCACTAGCGGGGGGCACACAGATACGCAGTATTTT	CASSSTSGGHTDTQYF
TRBV5-1	TRBJ2-7	.	.	TGCGCCAGCAGCCATGACTACGAGCAGTACTTC	CASSHDYEQYF
TRBV6-6	TRBJ2-5	few	.	TGTGCCAGCCCGCTAGCGCACCAAGAGACCCAGTACTTC	CASPLAHQETQYF
TRBV19	TRBJ1-5	many	.	TGTGCCAGTAGTATAGATACGCCGGGTAGGCGGCCCCAGCATTTT	CASSIDTPGRRPQHF
TRBV24-1	TRBJ2-7	.	.	TGTGCCACCGGTCGCCCGGGCCAGGGCACCTACGAGCAGTACTTC	CATGRPGQGTYEQYF
TRBV7-8	TRBJ2-1	.	TRBD1	TGTGCCAGCAGGCCCGGGTTTCGGACAGGGGTCTACAATGAGCAGTTCTTC	CASRPGFRTGVYNEQFF
TRBV7-9	TRBJ1-4	many	.	TGTGCCAGCAGCTTAGCGGGGTCGACGAAAGAAAAACTGTTTTTT	CASSLAGSTKEKLFF
TRBV15	TRBJ2-2	.	.	TGTGCCACCTCGTCGGTAATGGAAGGGGAGCTGTTTTTT	CATSSVMEGELFF
TRBV7-8	TRBJ2-3	many	TRBD1	TGTGCCAGCAGCTTAAGGGACAGGGGCGCTCGGACGCAGTATTTT	CASSLRDRGARTQYF
TRBV20-1	TRBJ2-3	.	.	TGCAGTTCCCTCACGGCGGGGGCGGGCACAGATACGCAGTATTTT	CSSLTAGAGTDTQYF
TRBV19	TRBJ2-7	.	.	TGTGCCAGTAGTAGGCCGGGACCGCTGACGGAGCAGTACTTC	CASSRPGPLTEQYF
TRBV14	TRBJ2-7	many	.	TGTGCCAGCAGCCACCTCAGACAGGCTACCCACGAGCAGTACTTC	CASSHLRQATHEQYF
TRBV5-3	TRBJ2-6	.	TRBD1	TGTGCCAGCAGTTTGACCCACTCGCCGACTCGCACAGGGGCCAACGTCCTGAATTTC	CASSLTHSPTRTGANVLNF
TRBV7-7	TRBJ2-1	.	.	TGTGCTAGCAGCTCCGGGGGGCACAATGAGCAGTTCTTC	CASSSGGHNEQFF
TRBV6-2/TRBV6-3	TRBJ1-1	.	.	TGTGCCAGCAGTTACGGGGGGGAAGCTTTCTTT	CASSYGGEAFF
TRBV5-4	TRBJ1-2	few	.	TGTGCCAGCACCGACCGATCAGGAGTCGGGTCCTATGGCTACACCTTC	CASTDRSGVGSYGYTF
TRBV4-1	TRBJ2-1	few	TRBD2	TGCGCCAGCAGCCAAGGGGGTAGCGGGGGCCCGAGCTCCTACAATGAGCAGTTCTTC	CASSQGGSGGPSSYNEQFF
TRBV7-9	TRBJ2-7	few	.	TGTGCCAGCAGCTTAGTCGGACGCACCTACGAGCAGTACTTC	CASSLVGRTYEQYF
TRBV7-8	TRBJ1-5	few	TRBD1	TGTGCCAGCAGCTTACTTTCCGGGACAGGGGCCAGCAATCAGCCCCAGCATTTT	CASSLLSGTGASNQPQHF
TRBV19	TRBJ1-2	.	TRBD1	TGTGCCAGTATGGCCGGGACAGGCAACTATGGCTACACCTTC	CASMAGTGNYGYTF
TRBV5-1	TRBJ2-3	few	TRBD2	TGCGCCAGCAGCTTGAGGTCGGGGGGGATCACAGATACGCAGTATTTT	CASSLRSGGITDTQYF
TRBV10-2	TRBJ1-1	.	.	TGCGCCAGCAGGGGTCCTTCCCTGAACACTGACGCTTTCTTT	CASRGPSLNTDAFF
TRBV6-2/TRBV6-3	TRBJ2-7	few	TRBD2	TGTGCCAGCAGCACCCCACTAGCGGGGGGCTCCTACGAGCAGTACTTC	CASSTPLAGGSYEQYF
TRBV27	TRBJ2-7	.	.	TGTGCCAGCAGTTCGGCGAACTCCTACGAGCAGTACTTC	CASSSANSYEQYF
TRBV7-6	TRBJ2-7	few	.	TGTGCCAGCAGCATAGGCCGGACCTACGAGCAGTACTTC	CASSIGRTYEQYF
TRBV28	TRBJ1-1	many	.	TGTGCCAGCAGTTTGTCCGATTTATTAATGAACACTGAAGCTTTCTTT	CASSLSDLLMNTEAFF
TRBV6-6	TRBJ1-1	few	.	TGTGCCAGCAGTGAGGATTTGGTGGTGAACACTGAAGCTTTCTTT	CASSEDLVVNTEAFF
TRBV15	TRBJ2-3	.	.	TGTGCCACCAGCAGAGACCTAAGGCTGGCGACGGCCGCAGATACGCAGTATTTT	CATSRDLRLATAADTQYF
TRBV6-5	TRBJ2-7	few	TRBD1	TGTGCCAGCAGTTACCAAACTCCTGGACAGGGGGGAGGTTACGAGCAGTACTTC	CASSYQTPGQGGGYEQYF
TRBV20-1	TRBJ2-2	many	TRBD1	TGCAGTGCTCCCGACAGGGGCCCCGGGGAGCTGTTTTTT	CSAPDRGPGELFF
TRBV6-1	TRBJ2-2	few	.	TGTGCCAGCAGTCAAGACACGAACACCGGGGAGCTGTTTTTT	CASSQDTNTGELFF
TRBV20-1	TRBJ2-3	.	TRBD2	TGCAGTGCCCCGAGGACTAGCGGGAATACAGATACGCAGTCTTTT	CSAPRTSGNTDTQSF
TRBV4-2	TRBJ2-5	.	.	TGTGCCAGCAGCCAAAGAGCTGGGGGGGAGACCCAGTACTTC	CASSQRAGGETQYF
TRBV7-4	TRBJ2-7	.	TRBD1	TGTGCCAGCAGCCGGGGGACAGGAATTTACGAGCAGTACTTC	CASSRGTGIYEQYF
TRBV30	TRBJ1-2	few	.	TGTGCCTGGAGGGACCTACAGGATTTTCAGGACTATGGCTACACCTTC	CAWRDLQDFQDYGYTF
TRBV7-4	TRBJ2-1	many	TRBD2	TGTGCCAGCAACAGAACTGAGAGATACAGCGGGGGCCTCAATGAGCAGTTCTTC	CASNRTERYSGGLNEQFF
TRBV5-1	TRBJ1-2	.	.	TGCGCCAGCAGGGCGCCGACAGGAGGCGATGGCTACACCTTC	CASRAPTGGDGYTF
TRBV5-1	TRBJ2-5	once	TRBD2	TGCGCCAGCAGCCGGGGCGCGGGGGGGCAAGAGACCCAGTACTTC	CASSRGAGGQETQYF
TRBV6-2/TRBV6-3	TRBJ1-4	once	.	TGTGCCAGCAGTTACTCGAGCGCGGAACTGTTTTTT	CASSYSSAELFF
TRBV28	TRBJ1-2	few	.	TGTGCCAGCAGATGGGGCAGAGGAAACTATGGCTACACCTTC	CASRWGRGNYGYTF
TRBV7-2	TRBJ2-5	many	TRBD2	TGTGCCAGCAGCCATCCTCTAGCGGGGACCCAGTACTTC	CASSHPLAGTQYF
TRBV5-5	TRBJ2-7	few	.	TGTGCCAGCAGTCCCGGGACAAACGAGCAGTACTTC	CASSPGTNEQYF
TRBV4-3	TRBJ1-6	few	.	TGCGCCAGCAGCCAAGATTACGGATTCGTAGCTAATTCACCCCTCCACTTT	CASSQDYGFVANSPLHF
TRBV6-1	TRBJ2-2	.	.	TGTGCCAGCAGTGGTGGGACCCGGCGAAGCGGGGAGCTGTTTTTT	CASSGGTRRSGELFF
TRBV25-1	TRBJ2-2	few	.	TGTGCCAGCAGTAAGACAGGATCTTTTAACACCGGGGAGCTGTTTTTT	CASSKTGSFNTGELFF
TRBV10-3	TRBJ2-7	.	.	TGTGCCATCAGTGACAGGGCTGCCTCCGAGCAGTACTTC	CAISDRAASEQYF
TRBV6-1	TRBJ1-3	few	.	TGTGCCAGCAGACCTACAGGGTCTGGAAACACCATATATTTT	CASRPTGSGNTIYF
TRBV5-1	TRBJ2-3	.	TRBD1	TGCGCCAGCAGCTTGGCGGGACAGTTTAGCACAGATACGCAGTATTTT	CASSLAGQFSTDTQYF
TRBV19	TRBJ2-5	.	.	TGTGCCAGTACCTCGGACAGCCAAGAGACCCAGTACTTC	CASTSDSQETQYF
TRBV20-1	TRBJ2-7	few	.	TGCAGTGCTAGAGATCCCCCAGGGCTCGAGCAGTACTTC	CSARDPPGLEQYF
TRBV18	TRBJ1-2	few	TRBD1	TGTGCCAGCTCACCCGCCGGGACAGTGTCAATCTATGGCTACACCTTC	CASSPAGTVSIYGYTF
TRBV27	TRBJ1-5	few	.	TGTGCCAGCAGTCCTCAGGGGCCCCAGCATTTT	CASSPQGPQHF
TRBV12-3/TRBV12-4	TRBJ1-5	many	TRBD1	TGTGCCAGCACCGGGACAGGGGGAGATCAGCCCCAGCATTTT	CASTGTGGDQPQHF
TRBV4-1	TRBJ1-4	.	.	TGCGCCAGCAGCCACGCGGAAGGGGGGGTTAATGAAAAACTGTTTTTT	CASSHAEGGVNEKLFF
TRBV7-2	TRBJ2-1	many	TRBD1	TGTGCCAGCAGCTCCCGGGACAGGGGTTACAATGAGCAGTTCTTC	CASSSRDRGYNEQFF
TRBV2	TRBJ1-1	few	TRBD1	TGTGCCAGCAGCGAATTGACAGGGGCCATGAACACTGAAGCTTTCTTT	CASSELTGAMNTEAFF